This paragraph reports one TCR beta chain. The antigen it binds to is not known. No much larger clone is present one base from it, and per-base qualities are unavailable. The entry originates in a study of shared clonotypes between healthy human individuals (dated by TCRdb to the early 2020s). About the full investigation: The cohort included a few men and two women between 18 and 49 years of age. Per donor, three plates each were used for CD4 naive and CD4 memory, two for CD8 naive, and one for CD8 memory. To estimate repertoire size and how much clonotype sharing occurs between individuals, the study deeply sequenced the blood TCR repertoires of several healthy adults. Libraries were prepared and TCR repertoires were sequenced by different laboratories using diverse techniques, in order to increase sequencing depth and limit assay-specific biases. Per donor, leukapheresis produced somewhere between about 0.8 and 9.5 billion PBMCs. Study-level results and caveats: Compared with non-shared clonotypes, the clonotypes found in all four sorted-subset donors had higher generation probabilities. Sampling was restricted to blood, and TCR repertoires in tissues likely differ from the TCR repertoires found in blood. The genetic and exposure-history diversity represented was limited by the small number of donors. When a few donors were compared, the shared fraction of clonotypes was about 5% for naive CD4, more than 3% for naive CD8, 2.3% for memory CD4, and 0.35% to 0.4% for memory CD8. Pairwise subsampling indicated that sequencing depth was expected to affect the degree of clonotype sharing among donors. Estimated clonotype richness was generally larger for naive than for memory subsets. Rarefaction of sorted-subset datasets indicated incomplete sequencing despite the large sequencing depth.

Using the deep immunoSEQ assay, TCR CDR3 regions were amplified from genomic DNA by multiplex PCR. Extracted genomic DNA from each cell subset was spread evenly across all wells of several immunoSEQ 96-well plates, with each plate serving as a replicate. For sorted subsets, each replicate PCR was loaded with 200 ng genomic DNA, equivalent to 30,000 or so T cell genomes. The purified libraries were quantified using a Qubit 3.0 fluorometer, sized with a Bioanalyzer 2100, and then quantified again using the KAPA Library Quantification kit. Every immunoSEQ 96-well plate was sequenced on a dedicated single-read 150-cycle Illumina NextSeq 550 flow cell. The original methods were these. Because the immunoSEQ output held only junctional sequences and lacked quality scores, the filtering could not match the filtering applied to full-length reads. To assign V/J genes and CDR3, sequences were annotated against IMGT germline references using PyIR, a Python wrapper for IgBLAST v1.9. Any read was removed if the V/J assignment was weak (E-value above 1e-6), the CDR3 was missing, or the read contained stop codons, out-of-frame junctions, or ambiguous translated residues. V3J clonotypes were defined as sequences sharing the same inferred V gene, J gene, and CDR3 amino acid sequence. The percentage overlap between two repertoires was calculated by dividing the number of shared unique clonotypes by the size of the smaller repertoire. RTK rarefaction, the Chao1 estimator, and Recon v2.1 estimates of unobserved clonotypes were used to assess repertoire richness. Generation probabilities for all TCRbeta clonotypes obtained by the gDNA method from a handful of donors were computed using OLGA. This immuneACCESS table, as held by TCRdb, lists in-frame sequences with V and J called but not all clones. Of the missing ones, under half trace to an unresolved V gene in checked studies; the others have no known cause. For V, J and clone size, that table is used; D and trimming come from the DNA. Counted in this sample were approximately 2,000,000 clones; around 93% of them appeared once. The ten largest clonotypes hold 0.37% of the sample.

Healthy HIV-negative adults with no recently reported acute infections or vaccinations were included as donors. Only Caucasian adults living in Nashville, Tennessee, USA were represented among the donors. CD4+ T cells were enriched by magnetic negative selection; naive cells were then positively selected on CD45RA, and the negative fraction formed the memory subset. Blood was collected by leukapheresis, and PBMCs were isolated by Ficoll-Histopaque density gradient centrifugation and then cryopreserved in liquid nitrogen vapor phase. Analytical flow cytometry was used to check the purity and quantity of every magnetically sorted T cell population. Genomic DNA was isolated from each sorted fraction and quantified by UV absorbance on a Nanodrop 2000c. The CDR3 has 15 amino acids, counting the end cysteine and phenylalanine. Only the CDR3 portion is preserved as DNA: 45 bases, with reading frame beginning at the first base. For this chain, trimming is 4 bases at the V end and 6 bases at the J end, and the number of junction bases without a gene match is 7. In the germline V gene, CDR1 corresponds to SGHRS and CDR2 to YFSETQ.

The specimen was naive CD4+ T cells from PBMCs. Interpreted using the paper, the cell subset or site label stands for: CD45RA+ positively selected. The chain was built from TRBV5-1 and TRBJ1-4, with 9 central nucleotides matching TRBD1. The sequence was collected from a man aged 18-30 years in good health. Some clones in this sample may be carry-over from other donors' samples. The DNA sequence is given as TGCGCCAGCAGCCCCGGACAGGGGAGAGATGAAAAACTGTTTTTT. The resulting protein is CASSPGQGRDEKLFF.